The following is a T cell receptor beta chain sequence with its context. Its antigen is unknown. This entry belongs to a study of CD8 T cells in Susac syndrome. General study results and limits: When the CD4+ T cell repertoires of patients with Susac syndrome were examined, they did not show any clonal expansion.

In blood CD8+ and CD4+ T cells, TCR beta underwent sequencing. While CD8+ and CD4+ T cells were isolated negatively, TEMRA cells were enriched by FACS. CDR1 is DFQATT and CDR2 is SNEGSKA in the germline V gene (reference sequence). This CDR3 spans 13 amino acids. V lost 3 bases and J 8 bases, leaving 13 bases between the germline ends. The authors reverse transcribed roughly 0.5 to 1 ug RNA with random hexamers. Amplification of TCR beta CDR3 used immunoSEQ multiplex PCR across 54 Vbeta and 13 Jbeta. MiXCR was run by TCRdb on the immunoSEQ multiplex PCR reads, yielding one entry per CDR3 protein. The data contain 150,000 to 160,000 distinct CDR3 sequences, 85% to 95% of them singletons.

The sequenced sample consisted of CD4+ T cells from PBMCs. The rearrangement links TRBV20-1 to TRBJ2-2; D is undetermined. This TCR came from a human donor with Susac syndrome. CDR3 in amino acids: CSARSNRAGELFF. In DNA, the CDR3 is TGCAGTGCTAGGTCAAACAGAGCGGGGGAGCTGTTTTTT.